The 21 T cell receptor beta chains in this list originate from one sample, sequenced in a study of T cell responses to AZD1222 COVID-19 vaccine. Some clones are missing from TCRdb's copy, which holds only in-frame ones; the method was immunoSEQ multiplex PCR. The profile covers some 80,000 clones, with 88% appearing a single time and roughly 5% taken by the ten largest. The source was peripheral blood, collected on day 0 of MenACWY control vaccination. Receptors were obtained from an adult in good health.

This rearrangement joins TRBV27 to TRBJ2-1; 8 nucleotides agree with TRBD1. The V segment lost 5 bases and the J segment 6 bases; nucleotides outside the gene matches: 12. The CDR3 has 16 amino acids. CDR1 is MNHEY, CDR2 SMNVEV, per germline (reference sequence). Written as DNA, the CDR3 is TGTGCCAGCAGTCGCCTCGGACAGGGAGGTATCAATGAGCAGTTCTTC. It yields the protein CASSRLGQGGINEQFF.

The gene calls are TRBV12-5 and TRBJ1-3; no clear D gene. Germline V gene sequence: CDR1 LGHNT, CDR2 FRNRAP. The V end lost 6 bases, the J end lost 3 bases, and 9 bases lay between the germline ends. The CDR3 totals 13 residues. CDR3 loop: CASGDGFGNTIYF. In DNA form, the CDR3 reads TGTGCTAGTGGGGACGGGTTTGGAAACACCATATATTTT.

This clone came up a few times. The chain couples TRBV19 to TRBJ1-2; 8 positions match TRBD1. This CDR3 contains 14 residues. The germline CDR1 and CDR2 sequences are LNHDA and SQIVND (reference sequence). V trimming: 4 bases; J trimming: 8 bases; junction bases outside the gene matches: 9. CDR3 region: CASSKGTGLGGYTF. The CDR3, as DNA: TGTGCCAGTAGTAAGGGGACAGGACTGGGGGGCTACACCTTC.

CDR3 DNA sequence: TGTGCCAGCAGTTACTCTCCCCAGGGGACTTCCTACGAGCAGTACTTC. This encodes CASSYSPQGTSYEQYF. This rearrangement joins TRBV6-2 or TRBV6-3 to TRBJ2-7, with D perhaps being TRBD1 or TRBD2 (6 bases each). The V gene's germline CDR1 is MNHEY and CDR2 SVGEGT. The CDR3 is 16 amino acids. Trimming cost V 0 bases and J 1 base, with 13 bases left between them.

The gene calls are TRBV19 and TRBJ1-4; D is unresolved. CDR1 and CDR2 (germline): LNHDA, SQIVND (reference sequence). There are 12 residues in the CDR3. V lost 10 bases and J lost 5, with 11 bases in between. The DNA for the CDR3 is TGTGCCACAAGAAGTGGAAATGAAAAACTGTTTTTT. Amino acids: CATRSGNEKLFF.

The V call is TRBV5-4, the J call TRBJ1-4; the D gene is possibly TRBD1 (6 bases). Germline V gene sequence: CDR1 SGHNT, CDR2 YYREEE (reference sequence). V was cut by 1 base and J by 5 bases, with 9 bases left in between. This CDR3 spans 14 amino acids. The CDR3: CASSLKRGNEKLFF. In DNA, the CDR3 is TGTGCCAGCAGCTTGAAAAGGGGGAATGAAAAACTGTTTTTT.

The chain combines TRBV12-5 with TRBJ2-7, with 10 positions matching TRBD1. V shed 6 bases, J shed 5 bases, and the junction held 16 bases outside the gene matches. The CDR3 has 17 amino acids. Germline assignment: CDR1 LGHNT and CDR2 FRNRAP. CDR3 sequence reads: CASGDRGRGHEIDEQYF. In DNA form, the CDR3 reads TGTGCTAGTGGCGACAGGGGGCGAGGTCATGAGATAGACGAGCAGTACTTC.

V usage is TRBV30 and J usage is TRBJ1-1; 7 nucleotides match TRBD1. The germline V gene encodes CDR1 GTSNPN and CDR2 SVGIG (reference sequence). V lost 2 bases to trimming and J lost 1 base; unmatched junction nucleotides: 4. The CDR3 has 14 residues. The CDR3 nucleotides read TGTGCCTGGAGTAAAGCAGGGGGGAACACTGAAGCTTTCTTT. Its translation: CAWSKAGGNTEAFF.

This chain uses TRBV13 with TRBJ1-3; TRBD1 is a possible D gene (5 bases). Germline CDR1 is PRHDT and CDR2 is FYEKMQ (reference sequence). The CDR3 contains 16 residues. V lost 3 bases to trimming and J lost 0 bases, with 12 bases between them. DNA of the CDR3: TGTGCCAGCAGCTTTTACAGACAGAGCTCTGGAAACACCATATATTTT. Translating it yields CASSFYRQSSGNTIYF.

This sequence joins TRBV9 and TRBJ1-1, with 11 bases fitting TRBD1. Germline-derived CDR1 and CDR2 are SGDLS and YYNGEE. V was pared by 3 bases and J by 3 bases, with 10 bases of the junction left unmatched. The CDR3 runs 17 residues. CDR3 in DNA: TGTGCCAGCAGCGCCGACCGGGACAGGGGGTGGGACACTGAAGCTTTCTTT. Protein sequence: CASSADRDRGWDTEAFF.

The chain recombines TRBV7-3 with TRBJ1-2; no clear D. Trimming pared 5 bases from V and 8 bases from J, leaving 15 bases between. The CDR3 runs 13 residues. Germline assignment: CDR1 SGHTA and CDR2 FQGTGA. The CDR3 reads CASSLDRQRGYTF. In DNA form, the CDR3 reads TGTGCCAGCAGCCTAGATCGGCAGCGGGGCTACACCTTC.

V and J are TRBV5-1 and TRBJ2-4; D ambiguous. Germline CDR1 and CDR2: SGHRS and YFSETQ. This CDR3 region has 15 residues. V lost 0 bases to trimming and J lost 3 bases, with 10 bases between them. The CDR3 bases are TGCGCCAGCAGCTTGGAAGGTTCCGGCAAAAACATTCAGTACTTC. Its protein product is CASSLEGSGKNIQYF.

J is TRBJ1-2 and V is TRBV19; D gene uncertain. The germline gives CDR1 LNHDA, CDR2 SQIVND (reference sequence). The CDR3 sequence is 16 residues long. The V end lost 3 bases, the J end lost 4 bases, and 18 bases lay between the germline ends. CDR3 nucleotides: TGTGCCAGTAGTATGCCGGGCTATCCTAGCAGCTATGGCTACACCTTC. It specifies CASSMPGYPSSYGYTF. The full variable domain, in which reference TRBV19 and TRBJ1-2 provide the parts outside the CDR3, is DGGITQSPKYLFRKEGQNVTLSCEQNLNHDAMYWYRQDPGQGLRLIYYSQIVNDFQKGDIAEGYSVSREKKESFPLTVTSAQKNPTAFYLCASSMPGYPSSYGYTFGSGTRLTVV.

The chain links TRBV28 to TRBJ2-1; tentative D call: TRBD1 (6 bases). The CDR3 covers 11 residues. V was cut by 9 bases and J by 9 bases, with 12 bases left in between. Germline CDR1 MDHEN, CDR2 SYDVKM. The CDR3 nucleotides are TGTGCCAGTACCGGACAGATTGAGCAGTTCTTC. Protein sequence: CASTGQIEQFF.

The genes are TRBV6-6 and TRBJ2-5, with 9 nucleotides matching TRBD2. Germline assignment: CDR1 MNHNY and CDR2 SVGAGI (reference sequence). The length of the CDR3 is 14 residues. V trimming: 8 bases; J trimming: 4 bases; junction bases outside the gene matches: 8. CDR3 nucleotide sequence: TGTGCCAGCTATCCTAGCGGGGCGGGAGAGACCCAGTACTTC. As protein: CASYPSGAGETQYF.

This chain uses TRBV6-2 or TRBV6-3 with TRBJ1-2, with D possibly TRBD1 on 6 matching bases. The CDR3 consists of 14 residues. Per germline, CDR1 MNHEY and CDR2 SVGEGT. With 5 bases removed from V and 7 bases from J, the gap between germline ends came to 17 bases. The CDR3 protein is CASSKSGTQPGYTF. The CDR3 region has the DNA TGTGCCAGCAGTAAGTCCGGGACACAGCCTGGCTACACCTTC.

This clone appeared a single time. The rearrangement uses TRBV5-1 and TRBJ2-3; TRBD2 might be the D (6 bases). This CDR3 has 15 amino acids. The germline gives CDR1 SGHRS, CDR2 YFSETQ. The V end lost 4 bases, the J end lost 4 bases, and 16 bases lay between the germline ends. CDR3 amino acids: CASSPSGEDADTQYF. CDR3 bases: TGCGCCAGCAGCCCTTCGGGGGAGGATGCAGATACGCAGTATTTT.

The CDR3 protein is CASSGRPDDQETQYF. The CDR3 DNA reads TGTGCCAGCAGCGGGCGACCGGACGACCAAGAGACCCAGTACTTC. The chain recombines TRBV27 with TRBJ2-5; no definite D call. CDR3 length: 15 residues. V gave up 6 bases and J gave up 0 bases, with 14 bases separating them. Germline CDR1 MNHEY, CDR2 SMNVEV (reference sequence).

The gene calls are TRBV19 and TRBJ2-5; D is ambiguous. Germline lookup yields CDR1 LNHDA and CDR2 SQIVND (reference sequence). V dropped 5 bases and J dropped 9 bases, with 25 bases sitting between them. This CDR3 has 16 residues. CDR3 bases: TGTGCCAGTAGTGCTGCGGCTGGAGCCTTCTATCCCCCCCAGTACTTC. This sequence encodes CASSAAAGAFYPPQYF.

The chain employs TRBV5-1 and TRBJ1-4, with 9 bases identical to TRBD1. The V gene's germline CDR1 is SGHRS and CDR2 YFSETQ. The length of the CDR3 is 14 residues. With V trimmed by 4 bases and J by 8 bases, 6 bases remained unmatched. The CDR3 here is CASSLGQGGEKLFF. CDR3 DNA sequence: TGCGCCAGCAGCCTGGGACAGGGAGGAGAAAAACTGTTTTTT.

This chain connects TRBV6-5 to TRBJ1-2; TRBD1 is a possible D gene (6 bases). The ends were cut back, 5 bases at V and 4 bases at J, with 11 bases in the middle. This CDR3 region has 13 residues. The V gene's germline CDR1 is MNHEY and CDR2 SVGAGI. CDR3 DNA: TGTGCCAGCAGTACGACAGGCGGCTATGGCTACACCTTC. It codes for CASSTTGGYGYTF.